The subject of this entry is one T cell receptor (beta chain). Its specificity is unknown. With 60 Vbeta and 13 Jbeta primers, the PCR was carried out. Using immunoSEQ multiplex PCR, the repertoire was profiled, and TCRdb retains in-frame clones only, with some absent. The sample yields some 150,000 clones, about four fifths seen once. This entry belongs to a study of cytomegalovirus exposure and HLA in healthy donors. Points from the study as a whole: Analyses of presence/absence relied on an assumption of roughly uniform sequencing depth across donors.

V trimming: 7 bases; J trimming: 5 bases; junction bases outside the gene matches: 9. Germline V CDR1 and CDR2: ENHRY, SYGVKD. The CDR3 extends over 14 amino acids. This receptor was taken from a woman aged 45-65 years in good health and CMV-seronegative. The chain uses TRBV10-3 and TRBJ1-2, with 8 bases that match TRBD1. The material sequenced was PBMCs. CDR3 amino acids: CAIKTTGGPYGYTF. The CDR3 bases are TGTGCCATCAAAACAACAGGGGGGCCTTATGGCTACACCTTC.